This T cell receptor beta chain was captured by sequencing in a study of T cells in localized non-small cell lung cancer. Regarding this clone: The antigen remains unidentified.

This CDR3 is built from 12 residues. The V end lost 3 bases, the J end lost 5 bases, and 6 bases lay between the germline ends. The germline gives CDR1 SGHDT, CDR2 YYEEEE. Assay used: immunoSEQ multiplex PCR; TCRdb lists only in-frame clones, some missing. The sample records about 70,000 clones, 86% being singletons. Study-level points and caveats: Clonality of T cells reached its maximum in uninvolved adjacent lung, surpassing tumor.

The starting material was peripheral blood, obtained before any cancer treatment. The chain combines TRBV5-6 with TRBJ1-5; no reliable D call. The TCR sequence derives from a male donor older than 55 with stage III squamous cell lung carcinoma. CDR3 nucleotides: TGTGCCAGCAGCTCTCTCCATCAGCCCCAGCATTTT. Its protein product is CASSSLHQPQHF. The full variable domain, its missing parts supplied by reference TRBV5-6 and TRBJ1-5, is DAGVTQSPTHLIKTRGQQVTLRCSPKSGHDTVSWYQQALGQGPQFIFQYYEEEERQRGNFPDRFSGHQFPNYSSELNVNALLLGDSALYLCASSSLHQPQHFGDGTRLSIL.